The 3 T cell receptor beta chains below come from one sample, sequenced in a study of blood T cell repertoires in COVID-19. Produced via immunoSEQ multiplex PCR; TCRdb's table is partial and in-frame only. Of a few hundred thousand clones detected, roughly 88% appear once; the ten largest clones hold 0.85% to 1%. The sequenced material came from peripheral blood. The receptors come from a human donor with COVID-19, enrolled during active disease. The donor label of this sample is uncertain.

This clone is termed medium-sized (0.01 to 0.1%). V is TRBV30 and J is TRBJ2-7; the D gene is possibly TRBD2 (5 bases). From germline, CDR1 is GTSNPN and CDR2 SVGIG (reference sequence). The ends were cut back, 0 bases at V and 7 bases at J, with 13 bases in the middle. The CDR3 sequence is 13 residues long. The CDR3 DNA is TGTGCCTGGAGTGTAGACTATTCGAGGGAGCAGTACTTC. Translation: CAWSVDYSREQYF.

V is TRBV7-2 and J is TRBJ1-2, with 10 nucleotides matching TRBD1. Germline trimming cut 4 bases from V and 3 bases from J; bases unmatched to any gene: 11. Germline values: CDR1 SGHTA, CDR2 FQGNSA. The CDR3 totals 17 residues. In DNA form, the CDR3 reads TGTGCCAGCAGCTCGGGGGGACAGGGGTCTTTATACTATGGCTACACCTTC. Protein: CASSSGGQGSLYYGYTF.

This chain links TRBV9 with TRBJ1-3; D call uncertain. This CDR3 region has 18 residues. Trimming shortened V by 0 bases and J by 0 bases, and 16 bases separated the two germline ends. Germline CDR1 SGDLS, CDR2 YYNGEE. As DNA, the CDR3 is TGTGCCAGCAGCGTAGGGGTCCAGGTGTCAAGCTCTGGAAACACCATATATTTT. This codes for CASSVGVQVSSSGNTIYF.